A selection of T cell receptor beta chains follows, all from one sample in a study of T cells in localized non-small cell lung cancer. TCRdb's copy holds only in-frame clones and misses some; the assay was immunoSEQ multiplex PCR. The table has about 1,500 clones, 20% to 25% seen once; the top ten hold about 12%. Sequences were derived from lung tumor tissue, sampled before any cancer treatment. These receptor sequences come from a male donor aged 60 or over with stage I lung adenocarcinoma. Each CDR3 is given with its conserved first and last residue. D genes are given only for firm matches. Not every row has a clone size; where given, it reads once, few, many or a size class.

d_gene: NA; j_gene: TRBJ1-5; v_gene: TRBV6-8; abundance: large; CDR3aa: CATSIQGRDQPQHF; CDR3nt: TGTGCCACCTCGATACAGGGAAGGGATCAGCCCCAGCATTTT
d_gene: NA; j_gene: TRBJ1-1; v_gene: TRBV19; abundance: few; CDR3aa: CASSPWGQGTAFF; CDR3nt: TGTGCCAGTAGTCCCTGGGGCCAGGGCACAGCTTTCTTT
d_gene: TRBD2; j_gene: TRBJ2-1; v_gene: TRBV28; abundance: few; CDR3aa: CASSLLAGDEQFF; CDR3nt: TGTGCCAGCAGTCTCCTAGCGGGAGACGAGCAGTTCTTC
d_gene: NA; j_gene: TRBJ1-3; v_gene: TRBV11-3; abundance: few; CDR3aa: CASSPGTPGPGNTIYF; CDR3nt: TGTGCCAGCAGCCCTGGGACTCCAGGTCCTGGAAACACCATATATTTT
d_gene: NA; j_gene: TRBJ1-2; v_gene: TRBV28; abundance: few; CDR3aa: CASYSAASYGYTF; CDR3nt: TGTGCCAGCTATTCGGCAGCTAGCTATGGCTACACCTTC
d_gene: TRBD2; j_gene: TRBJ2-7; v_gene: TRBV6-8; abundance: few; CDR3aa: CAITGGGGDYEQYF; CDR3nt: TGTGCCATCACTGGAGGCGGGGGGGACTACGAGCAGTACTTC
d_gene: TRBD1; j_gene: TRBJ2-1; v_gene: TRBV18; abundance: NA; CDR3aa: CASSPSGTGGLWEQFF; CDR3nt: TGTGCCAGCTCCCCCTCCGGGACAGGGGGACTTTGGGAGCAGTTCTTC
d_gene: TRBD1; j_gene: TRBJ2-7; v_gene: TRBV28; abundance: few; CDR3aa: CASTTEWDRTYEQYF; CDR3nt: TGTGCCAGCACAACAGAGTGGGACAGGACGTACGAGCAGTACTTC
d_gene: TRBD1; j_gene: TRBJ1-1; v_gene: TRBV11-3; abundance: NA; CDR3aa: CASSLDRGPNTEAFF; CDR3nt: TGTGCCAGCAGCCTCGACAGGGGGCCGAACACTGAAGCTTTCTTT
d_gene: TRBD1; j_gene: TRBJ1-1; v_gene: TRBV6-8; abundance: NA; CDR3aa: CASSSTGARTEAFF; CDR3nt: TGTGCCAGCAGTTCGACAGGGGCACGCACTGAAGCTTTCTTT
d_gene: NA; j_gene: TRBJ2-2; v_gene: TRBV18; abundance: NA; CDR3aa: CASSPSQGKNTGELFF; CDR3nt: TGTGCCAGCTCACCAAGTCAGGGGAAAAACACCGGGGAGCTGTTTTTT
d_gene: NA; j_gene: TRBJ2-5; v_gene: TRBV9; abundance: few; CDR3aa: CASSDRLAGMETQYF; CDR3nt: TGTGCCAGCAGCGATCGACTTGCGGGTATGGAGACCCAGTACTTC
d_gene: NA; j_gene: TRBJ1-1; v_gene: TRBV9; abundance: few; CDR3aa: CASSARQFQTEAFF; CDR3nt: TGTGCCAGCAGCGCCCGACAGTTTCAGACTGAAGCTTTCTTT
d_gene: NA; j_gene: TRBJ2-5; v_gene: TRBV19; abundance: NA; CDR3aa: CASNGDPRETQYF; CDR3nt: TGTGCCAGTAACGGGGACCCACGGGAGACCCAGTACTTC
d_gene: NA; j_gene: TRBJ1-4; v_gene: TRBV6-8; abundance: large; CDR3aa: CASSKEVGTNEKLFF; CDR3nt: TGTGCCAGCTCAAAGGAGGTGGGAACTAATGAAAAACTGTTTTTT
d_gene: TRBD1; j_gene: TRBJ2-7; v_gene: TRBV2; abundance: NA; CDR3aa: CASSEDRGSYEQYF; CDR3nt: TGTGCCAGCAGTGAGGACAGGGGGTCCTACGAGCAGTACTTC
d_gene: NA; j_gene: TRBJ2-3; v_gene: TRBV15; abundance: NA; CDR3aa: CATSRVEGEADTQYF; CDR3nt: TGTGCCACCAGCAGAGTGGAGGGTGAGGCAGATACGCAGTATTTT
d_gene: TRBD1; j_gene: TRBJ1-4; v_gene: TRBV28; abundance: few; CDR3aa: CASRTPTGSEKLFF; CDR3nt: TGTGCCAGCAGGACTCCGACAGGGAGTGAAAAACTGTTTTTT
d_gene: NA; j_gene: TRBJ1-2; v_gene: TRBV11-3; abundance: NA; CDR3aa: CASSLGFPSYGYTF; CDR3nt: TGTGCCAGCAGCTTAGGGTTCCCCTCATATGGCTACACCTTC
d_gene: NA; j_gene: TRBJ1-1; v_gene: TRBV9; abundance: NA; CDR3aa: CASSPSSVGTEAFF; CDR3nt: TGTGCCAGCAGCCCCTCCTCGGTTGGGACTGAAGCTTTCTTT
d_gene: TRBD1; j_gene: TRBJ2-3; v_gene: TRBV6-8; abundance: NA; CDR3aa: CASSSGGGGTDTQYF; CDR3nt: TGTGCCAGCAGTTCAGGGGGTGGTGGCACAGATACGCAGTATTTT
d_gene: NA; j_gene: TRBJ2-7; v_gene: TRBV25-1; abundance: NA; CDR3aa: CASSAQGSYEQYF; CDR3nt: TGTGCCAGCAGTGCACAGGGAAGCTACGAGCAGTACTTC
d_gene: NA; j_gene: TRBJ1-6; v_gene: TRBV6-8; abundance: medium-sized; CDR3aa: CASRAANSPLHF; CDR3nt: TGTGCCAGCAGGGCAGCTAATTCACCCCTCCACTTT
d_gene: TRBD1; j_gene: TRBJ1-4; v_gene: TRBV30; abundance: NA; CDR3aa: CAGDRINEKLFF; CDR3nt: TGTGCCGGGGACAGAATTAATGAAAAACTGTTTTTT
d_gene: NA; j_gene: TRBJ1-1; v_gene: TRBV11-3; abundance: medium-sized; CDR3aa: CASSLEGIGTEAFF; CDR3nt: TGTGCCAGCAGCTTAGAGGGGATTGGCACTGAAGCTTTCTTT
d_gene: NA; j_gene: TRBJ1-1; v_gene: TRBV30; abundance: few; CDR3aa: CAWSGSRRNTEAFF; CDR3nt: TGTGCCTGGAGCGGAAGCAGAAGGAACACTGAAGCTTTCTTT
d_gene: TRBD2; j_gene: TRBJ2-5; v_gene: TRBV23-1; abundance: few; CDR3aa: CASSGRAPETQYF; CDR3nt: TGCGCCAGCAGCGGGAGGGCCCCAGAGACCCAGTACTTC
d_gene: NA; j_gene: TRBJ2-1; v_gene: TRBV30; abundance: NA; CDR3aa: CACNRDWDNEQFF; CDR3nt: TGTGCCTGTAACCGGGACTGGGACAATGAGCAGTTCTTC
d_gene: NA; j_gene: TRBJ1-1; v_gene: TRBV30; abundance: NA; CDR3aa: CAWSDGGASLTGAFF; CDR3nt: TGTGCCTGGAGTGATGGGGGCGCGTCTTTGACCGGAGCTTTCTTT
d_gene: NA; j_gene: TRBJ2-7; v_gene: TRBV6-8; abundance: NA; CDR3aa: CASSYSGTFSYEQYF; CDR3nt: TGTGCCAGCAGTTACTCAGGGACATTTTCCTACGAGCAGTACTTC
d_gene: NA; j_gene: TRBJ1-5; v_gene: TRBV19; abundance: NA; CDR3aa: CASSTPNQPQHF; CDR3nt: TGTGCCAGTAGTACCCCCAATCAGCCCCAGCATTTT
d_gene: NA; j_gene: TRBJ1-2; v_gene: TRBV5-1; abundance: NA; CDR3aa: CASSLAGSGQGVDYGYTF; CDR3nt: TGCGCCAGCAGCTTGGCAGGTTCAGGGCAGGGTGTGGACTATGGCTACACCTTC
d_gene: NA; j_gene: TRBJ2-5; v_gene: TRBV15; abundance: few; CDR3aa: CATRNGGGGKTQYF; CDR3nt: TGTGCCACCAGAAATGGAGGGGGCGGGAAGACCCAGTACTTC
d_gene: NA; j_gene: TRBJ1-1; v_gene: TRBV9; abundance: large; CDR3aa: CASSSGSLGTEAFF; CDR3nt: TGTGCCAGCAGCTCCGGCTCCTTGGGCACTGAAGCTTTCTTT
d_gene: NA; j_gene: TRBJ2-3; v_gene: TRBV9; abundance: large; CDR3aa: CASSLSRERGDTQYF; CDR3nt: TGTGCCAGCAGCCTCTCCAGGGAACGAGGAGATACGCAGTATTTT
d_gene: TRBD1; j_gene: TRBJ1-2; v_gene: TRBV6-8; abundance: NA; CDR3aa: CASGGTVEANYGYTF; CDR3nt: TGTGCGTCTGGGGGGACAGTCGAAGCTAACTATGGCTACACCTTC
d_gene: NA; j_gene: TRBJ1-4; v_gene: TRBV6-8; abundance: NA; CDR3aa: CASSYSNRKNEKLFF; CDR3nt: TGTGCCAGCAGTTACTCGAACAGAAAAAATGAAAAACTGTTTTTT
d_gene: TRBD2; j_gene: TRBJ2-3; v_gene: TRBV28; abundance: large; CDR3aa: CASSTGVTGLAGISDTQYF; CDR3nt: TGTGCCAGCAGTACGGGGGTAACGGGACTAGCGGGGATTTCAGATACGCAGTATTTT
d_gene: NA; j_gene: TRBJ2-1; v_gene: TRBV19; abundance: NA; CDR3aa: CASSMGLANDEQFF; CDR3nt: TGTGCCAGTAGTATGGGGCTAGCGAATGATGAGCAGTTCTTC
d_gene: TRBD1; j_gene: TRBJ1-1; v_gene: TRBV28; abundance: large; CDR3aa: CASSSRTGQGMSEAFF; CDR3nt: TGTGCCAGCAGTTCACGGACCGGACAGGGAATGTCTGAAGCTTTCTTT